Detailed here is one T cell receptor (beta chain). The antigen remains unidentified. TCRdb re-analysed the 5' RACE reads in MiXCR, keeping a single row per CDR3 protein. The table shows roughly 770,000 distinct CDR3 sequences, with 15% to 20% occurring only once. This sample was taken from a study of identical twins. Whole-study findings and limits: Invariant T cells like MAIT and iNKT could partly confound the zero-insertion analyses.

V was trimmed by 0 bases and J by 0 bases, leaving 9 bases between them. The CDR3 length is 15 residues. The germline gives CDR1 SGHRS, CDR2 YFSETQ. These same data were also listed under a study on T cells expressing NK-cell markers. That paper notes: The TCR beta repertoires were obtained from sorted CD3+CD56+NKG2C+, CD3+CD56+NKG2C- and CD3+CD56-NKG2C+ T cells. Seven of the eight sequenced donors were classified as HCMV-seropositive, and one was classified as seronegative.

The chain uses TRBV5-1 and TRBJ1-1, with a possible D match to TRBD1 (5 bases). The receptor was isolated from a woman under 30 in good health. The sample taken for sequencing was PBMCs. The CDR3, as DNA: TGCGCCAGCAGCTTGGATGTGGGGCTGAACACTGAAGCTTTCTTT. Translated, it gives CASSLDVGLNTEAFF.